This is a list of T cell receptor beta chains from one sample in a study of cytomegalovirus exposure and HLA in healthy donors. The assay was immunoSEQ multiplex PCR, and TCRdb's table has in-frame clones only and misses some. The table records over 200,000 clones, about 84% of them present only once. The specimen sequenced was PBMCs. These receptor sequences come from a human donor in good health. Both conserved end residues are trimmed from each CDR3. Fields, in order: CDR3 protein, clone size, J gene, V gene, CDR3 length. Clone size, where shown, is once, few, many, or a class for clones that have expanded.

ASSLKGGTGESYGYT,.,TRBJ1-2,TRBV7-8,15
ASSWGLALTSEQF,.,TRBJ2-1,TRBV7-2,13
SVGRGQGPDTQY,.,TRBJ2-3,TRBV29-1,12
ASVREMGNQPQH,.,TRBJ1-5,TRBV2,12
SAKNLAGGLSEQF,.,TRBJ2-1,TRBV29-1,13
ASSLLAGGYQETQY,.,TRBJ2-5,TRBV27,14
ASSPYRGSRGETQY,.,TRBJ2-5,TRBV18,14
ASGHRDGYT,.,TRBJ1-2,TRBV5-4,9
ASRREGANYGYT,.,TRBJ1-2,TRBV6-1,12
ASSPGPGETQY,.,TRBJ2-5,TRBV7-9,11
ASSYGTGGTYEQY,.,TRBJ2-7,TRBV6-6,13
ASSFSDRGYEQY,.,TRBJ2-7,TRBV7-9,12
ASSLVSASGETQY,.,TRBJ2-5,TRBV27,13
ASSSSPDTQY,.,TRBJ2-3,TRBV28,10
ASRGGDTEAF,.,TRBJ1-1,TRBV27,10
ASSLQTYEQY,.,TRBJ2-7,TRBV7-9,10
ASRRDTLTYEQY,few,TRBJ2-7,TRBV6-5,12
ASTLSGSTEAF,.,TRBJ1-1,TRBV6-5,11
ASSIGGLRETQY,once,TRBJ2-5,TRBV19,12
ASSEKRNGDAAGPYEQY,.,TRBJ2-7,TRBV6-1,17
ASSQVQGTGGYT,.,TRBJ1-2,TRBV14,12
AIRETGQEVTEAF,.,TRBJ1-1,TRBV10-3,13
ASFTGAGAYNEQF,.,TRBJ2-1,TRBV11-2,13
ATSRDRVVYEQY,.,TRBJ2-7,TRBV15,12
ASSRGQGLDNQPQH,.,TRBJ1-5,TRBV28,14
ASSMADRLEQY,.,TRBJ2-7,TRBV19,11
SSSRRWGGGANVLT,.,TRBJ2-6,TRBV7-9,14
ASSLTSSVSTDTQY,.,TRBJ2-3,TRBV7-3,14
ASSIPGNEQF,.,TRBJ2-1,TRBV7-3,10
ASSPAGSISYEQY,.,TRBJ2-7,TRBV19,13
ASSVGAPLSYEQY,.,TRBJ2-7,TRBV9,13
ASSPNRGNTGELF,.,TRBJ2-2,TRBV5-4,13
ASSERDRDYQPQH,.,TRBJ1-5,TRBV6-1,13
ASSSRQGDGYT,.,TRBJ1-2,TRBV7-8,11
ASSIWAGGLLHSGANVLT,.,TRBJ2-6,TRBV19,18
ASSPGRDRDEQY,.,.,TRBV5-1,12
ASSEGLAETSYEQY,.,TRBJ2-7,TRBV6-1,14